Following are 10 T cell receptor beta chains from one sample sequenced in a study of cytomegalovirus exposure and HLA in healthy donors. PCR amplification relied on 60 Vbeta primers (plus 13 Jbeta primers). Only in-frame clones appear in the TCRdb table, and some are missing; sequencing was by immunoSEQ multiplex PCR. The data show some 110,000 clones, around three quarters seen once. Sequenced sample: PBMCs. These receptors were taken from a man aged 30 to 39 in good health and CMV-seropositive.

This rearrangement joins TRBV9 to TRBJ2-1; tentatively, D is TRBD1 (6 bases). The V and J ends lost 0 bases and 8 bases respectively, with 15 bases between them. Per the germline V gene, CDR1 is SGDLS and CDR2 is YYNGEE. The CDR3 runs to 15 residues. The CDR3 spells CASSVVGTIIDEQFF. The CDR3 nucleotides read TGTGCCAGCAGCGTAGTAGGGACAATTATAGATGAGCAGTTCTTC.

The chain employs TRBV7-9 and TRBJ1-2; 7 nucleotides line up with TRBD1. CDR3 length: 13 residues. Per germline, CDR1 SEHNR and CDR2 FQNEAQ (reference sequence). The trim removed 5 bases at V and 5 bases at J, leaving 5 bases unmatched. The CDR3 protein is CASSRQGSYGYTF. Written as DNA, the CDR3 is TGTGCCAGCAGCAGACAGGGTTCGTATGGCTACACCTTC.

This rearrangement joins TRBV5-4 to TRBJ1-4, with TRBD1 as a possible D gene (6 bases). This CDR3 has 13 residues. CDR1 and CDR2 (germline): SGHNT, YYREEE (reference sequence). V lost 2 bases and J 12 bases, leaving 14 bases between the germline ends. This chain's CDR3 is CASSLQGSDELFF. CDR3 coding DNA: TGTGCCAGCAGCTTACAGGGTAGCGATGAACTGTTTTTT.

This clone was seen a handful of times. The chain links TRBV19 to TRBJ2-3; 13 bases agree with TRBD2. The CDR3 runs to 18 residues. Germline lookup yields CDR1 LNHDA and CDR2 SQIVND (reference sequence). V dropped 5 bases and J dropped 0; count of bases not matched to a gene: 8. CDR3 region: CASSGGTSGTPSTDTQYF. The CDR3 DNA reads TGTGCCAGTAGTGGGGGGACTAGCGGGACACCAAGCACAGATACGCAGTATTTT.

The chain joins TRBV4-1 to TRBJ1-2; 8 nucleotides agree with TRBD1. The ends lost 0 bases at V and 5 bases at J; junction bases unmatched: 5. Germline V gene data show CDR1 as MGHRA and CDR2 as YSYEKL. The CDR3 loop spans 15 amino acids. The CDR3 is CASSQEPGQAYGYTF. The CDR3 DNA is TGCGCCAGCAGCCAAGAACCGGGACAGGCTTATGGCTACACCTTC.

The chain joins TRBV4-1 to TRBJ2-3; TRBD2 is a possible D gene (5 bases). The V and J ends lost 2 bases and 5 bases respectively, with 5 bases between them. The length of the CDR3 is 12 residues. Germline lookup yields CDR1 MGHRA and CDR2 YSYEKL. In DNA form, the CDR3 reads TGCGCCAGCAGCCAACGGGGAGATACGCAGTATTTT. Translated: CASSQRGDTQYF.

CDR3: CASSIGTGGYGYTF. The CDR3 DNA follows: TGCGCCAGCAGCATCGGGACAGGGGGCTATGGCTACACCTTC. The rearrangement links TRBV5-1 to TRBJ1-2; 11 bases are shared with TRBD1. Germline CDR1 reads SGHRS; CDR2 reads YFSETQ. The CDR3 length is 14 residues. After removal of 4 bases from V and 4 bases from J, the junction contained 3 bases not matched to a gene. The whole variable domain, remainder taken from reference TRBV5-1 and TRBJ1-2, is KAGVTQTPRYLIKTRGQQVTLSCSPISGHRSVSWYQQTPGQGLQFLFEYFSETQRNKGNFPGRFSGRQFSNSRSEMNVSTLELGDSALYLCASSIGTGGYGYTFGSGTRLTVV.

The chain employs TRBV15 and TRBJ2-1; D is possibly TRBD1 (6 bases). This CDR3 region has 16 residues. Germline-derived CDR1 and CDR2 are LNHNV and YYDKDF (reference sequence). V was trimmed by 0 bases and J by 3 bases, leaving 12 bases between them. The CDR3 DNA follows: TGTGCCACCAGCAGAGACGAGACAGGCGACTACAATGAGCAGTTCTTC. Protein sequence: CATSRDETGDYNEQFF. Using reference TRBV15 and TRBJ2-1 for the parts outside the CDR3, the full variable domain is DAMVIQNPRYQVTQFGKPVTLSCSQTLNHNVMYWYQQKSSQAPKLLFHYYDKDFNNEADTPDNFQSRRPNTSFCFLDIRSPGLGDTAMYLCATSRDETGDYNEQFFGPGTRLTVL.

This clone was observed a few times. The rearrangement uses TRBV5-1 and TRBJ1-3; no definite D call. The V and J ends lost 1 base and 2 bases respectively, with 7 bases between them. Looked up from germline, CDR1 is SGHRS and CDR2 is YFSETQ. This CDR3 is built from 14 residues. The CDR3, as DNA: TGCGCCAGCAGCTTGAAGGGAGCTGGAAACACCATATATTTT. Translation gives CASSLKGAGNTIYF. The full variable domain, completed using reference TRBV5-1 and TRBJ1-3, is KAGVTQTPRYLIKTRGQQVTLSCSPISGHRSVSWYQQTPGQGLQFLFEYFSETQRNKGNFPGRFSGRQFSNSRSEMNVSTLELGDSALYLCASSLKGAGNTIYFGEGSWLTVV.

The genes are TRBV7-9 and TRBJ2-5, with 9 bases fitting TRBD2. Losses at the gene ends were 3 bases for V and 4 bases for J; bases not matched to a gene: 6. Germline CDR1 reads SEHNR; CDR2 reads FQNEAQ (reference sequence). This CDR3 has 15 amino acids. For the CDR3, the DNA is TGTGCCAGCAGCTTGGCGGGGGGGCATTTAGAGACCCAGTACTTC. Protein product: CASSLAGGHLETQYF. Full variable domain (outside the CDR3, taken from reference TRBV7-9 and TRBJ2-5): DTGVSQNPRHKITKRGQNVTFRCDPISEHNRLYWYRQTLGQGPEFLTYFQNEAQLEKSRLLSDRFSAERPKGSFSTLEIQRTEQGDSAMYLCASSLAGGHLETQYFGPGTRLLVL.